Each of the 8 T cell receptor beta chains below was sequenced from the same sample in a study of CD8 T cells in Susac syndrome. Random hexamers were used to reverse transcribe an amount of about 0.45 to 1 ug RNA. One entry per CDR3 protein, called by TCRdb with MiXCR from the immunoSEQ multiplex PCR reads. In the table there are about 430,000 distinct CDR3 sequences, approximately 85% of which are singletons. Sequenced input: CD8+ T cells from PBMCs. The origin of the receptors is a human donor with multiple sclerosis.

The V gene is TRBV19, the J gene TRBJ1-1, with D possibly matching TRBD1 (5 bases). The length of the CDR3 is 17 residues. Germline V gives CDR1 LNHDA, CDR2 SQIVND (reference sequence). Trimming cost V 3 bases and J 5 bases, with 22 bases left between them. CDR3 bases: TGTGCCAGTAGTATTCTCTCCAGGGATGTGTACCAGACTGAAGCTTTCTTT. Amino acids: CASSILSRDVYQTEAFF.

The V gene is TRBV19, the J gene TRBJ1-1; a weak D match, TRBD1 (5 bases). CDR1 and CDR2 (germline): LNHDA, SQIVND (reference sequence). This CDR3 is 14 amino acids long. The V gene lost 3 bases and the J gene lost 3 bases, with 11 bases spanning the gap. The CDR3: CASSIGGGDTEAFF. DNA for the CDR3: TGTGCCAGTAGTATCGGTGGGGGGGACACTGAAGCTTTCTTT.

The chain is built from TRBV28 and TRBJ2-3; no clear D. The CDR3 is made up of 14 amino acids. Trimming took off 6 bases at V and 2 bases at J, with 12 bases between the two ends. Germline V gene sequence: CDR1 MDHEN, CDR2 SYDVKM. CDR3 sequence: CASSPDSVTDTQYF. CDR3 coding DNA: TGTGCCAGCAGCCCCGACTCGGTCACAGATACGCAGTATTTT.

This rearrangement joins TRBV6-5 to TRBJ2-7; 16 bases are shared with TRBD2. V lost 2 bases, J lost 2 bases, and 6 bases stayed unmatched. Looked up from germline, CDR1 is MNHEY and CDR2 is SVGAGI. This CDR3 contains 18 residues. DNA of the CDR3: TGTGCCAGCAGTTACACCGGGACTAGCGGGAGGGCCACCTACGAGCAGTACTTC. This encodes CASSYTGTSGRATYEQYF.

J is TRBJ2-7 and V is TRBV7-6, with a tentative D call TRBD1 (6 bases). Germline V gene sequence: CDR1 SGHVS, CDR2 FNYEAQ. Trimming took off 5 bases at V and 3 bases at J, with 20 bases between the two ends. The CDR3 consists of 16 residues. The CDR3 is CASSPLGADRNYEQYF. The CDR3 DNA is TGTGCCAGCAGCCCCCTGGGGGCAGACAGGAACTACGAGCAGTACTTC.

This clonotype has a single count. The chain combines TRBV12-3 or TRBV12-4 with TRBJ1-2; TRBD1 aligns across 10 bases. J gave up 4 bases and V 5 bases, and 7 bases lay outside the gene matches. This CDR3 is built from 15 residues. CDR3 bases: TGTGCCAGCAGTCAGCCCTGGGACAGGGGCTATGGCTACACCTTC. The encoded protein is CASSQPWDRGYGYTF.

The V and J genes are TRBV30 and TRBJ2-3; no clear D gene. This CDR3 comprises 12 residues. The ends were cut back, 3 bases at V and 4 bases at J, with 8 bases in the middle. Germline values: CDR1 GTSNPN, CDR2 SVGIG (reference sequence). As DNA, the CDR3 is TGTGCCTGGAGGTCGGACCCAGATACGCAGTATTTT. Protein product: CAWRSDPDTQYF.

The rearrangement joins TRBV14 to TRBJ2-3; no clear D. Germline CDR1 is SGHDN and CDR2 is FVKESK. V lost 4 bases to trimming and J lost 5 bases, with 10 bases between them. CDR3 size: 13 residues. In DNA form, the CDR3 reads TGTGCCAGCAGCCCTGGACCGCAAGATACGCAGTATTTT. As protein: CASSPGPQDTQYF.